This T cell receptor (beta chain) was observed in a study of shared clonotypes between healthy human individuals. Whole-study findings and limits: Researchers sampled only blood; tissue repertoires likely differ. Generally, naive subsets came out with larger estimated richness than memory subsets.

Across several immunoSEQ plates, the genomic DNA of each subset was split evenly. Sorted subsets were amplified in replicate PCRs using 200 ng DNA, around 30,000 T cell genomes. TCRdb keeps only in-frame clones here, not all; method: immunoSEQ multiplex PCR. The sample has over 750,000 clones, approximately 97% seen once. Only CD45RO-negative cells positively selected for CCR7 counted as naive CD8 cells, so terminally differentiated effector memory CD45RA+ cells were excluded. Germline CDR1 reads SGHRS; CDR2 reads YFSETQ. The CDR3 runs to 15 residues. The V and J ends lost 3 bases and 0 bases respectively, with 10 bases between them. Of note for this clone: Its antigen remains unknown.

Sequenced: naive CD8+ T cells sorted from blood. The clonotype originates from a man younger than 40 in good health. The rearrangement uses TRBV5-1 and TRBJ2-1; the D is unclear. The DNA of the CDR3 is TGCGCCAGCAGCTCCAGGACCCTCTCCTACAATGAGCAGTTCTTC. This translates into CASSSRTLSYNEQFF.